This T cell receptor beta chain was recorded in a study of pediatric ulcerative colitis. The study, taken as a whole, reports: All ulcerative colitis patients, but no controls, carried a couple of rectal clonotypes. Repertoires came from total lymphocyte DNA, not specific subsets. Clonal expansions reduced rectal repertoire diversity in acute severe colitis.

Ulcerative colitis patients received no immunosuppressive medication before the diagnostic colonoscopy. About this clone: Its cognate antigen is unknown.

Sequencing was performed with immunoSEQ multiplex PCR; in TCRdb, only in-frame clones are kept and a portion is missing. Altogether tens of thousands of clones are present, less than 90% being singletons, with the ten largest covering roughly 3%. V shed 1 base and J shed 5 bases, with 17 bases lying between them. Germline V lookup: CDR1 SGHAT, CDR2 FQNNGV. This CDR3 is built from 16 residues. The chain is built from TRBV11-2 and TRBJ1-1, with D possibly being TRBD1 (6 bases). The sequence came from a boy aged 5-17 years with severe ulcerative colitis. The sequenced sample consisted of blood. This chain's CDR3 is CASSLVWTEERTEAFF. The CDR3 DNA sequence: TGTGCCAGCAGCTTAGTATGGACAGAGGAAAGGACTGAAGCTTTCTTT.